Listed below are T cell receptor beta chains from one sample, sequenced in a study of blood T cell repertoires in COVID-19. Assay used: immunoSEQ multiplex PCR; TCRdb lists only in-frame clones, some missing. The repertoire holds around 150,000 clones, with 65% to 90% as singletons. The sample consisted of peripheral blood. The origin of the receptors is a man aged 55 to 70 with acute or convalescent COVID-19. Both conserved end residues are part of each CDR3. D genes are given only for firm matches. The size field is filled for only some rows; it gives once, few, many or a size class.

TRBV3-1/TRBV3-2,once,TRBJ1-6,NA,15,TGTGCCAGCAGCTCCGGGAGGTTGTATTATTCACCCCTCCACTTT,CASSSGRLYYSPLHF
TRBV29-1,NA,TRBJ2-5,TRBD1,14,TGCAGCGCCGAGGGGGCCCAGTGGGGAGAGACCCAGTACTTC,CSAEGAQWGETQYF
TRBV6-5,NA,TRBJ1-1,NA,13,TGTGCCAGCAGTTACCAGATGAACACTGAAGCTTTCTTT,CASSYQMNTEAFF
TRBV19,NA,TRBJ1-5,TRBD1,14,TGTGCCAGTAGCGTACAGGGGTGGAATCAGCCCCAGCATTTT,CASSVQGWNQPQHF
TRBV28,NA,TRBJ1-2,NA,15,TGTGCCAGCAGTTTAGATTGGGGGCGAGGCTATGGCTACACCTTC,CASSLDWGRGYGYTF
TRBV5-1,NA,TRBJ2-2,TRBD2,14,TGCGCCAGCAGCCCAGGGACTAGCGGCGGGGAGCTGTTTTTT,CASSPGTSGGELFF
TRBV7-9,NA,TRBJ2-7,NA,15,TGTGCCAGCAGCCCACTAGGGAGGTTCTCCTACGAGCAGTACTTC,CASSPLGRFSYEQYF
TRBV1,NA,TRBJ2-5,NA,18,TGCACCAGCAGCCGCCGCTTATATCAGCGGGAGCTCCAAGAGACCCAGTACTTC,CTSSRRLYQRELQETQYF
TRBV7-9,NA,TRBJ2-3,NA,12,TGTGCCAGCAGCCCCCCCGCAGATACGCAGTATTTT,CASSPPADTQYF
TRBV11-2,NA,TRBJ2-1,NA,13,TGTGCGAGCGCGGGTACCCCTCAAAATGAGCAGTTCTTC,CASAGTPQNEQFF
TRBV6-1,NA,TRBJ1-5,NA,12,TGTGCCAGCAGTGATTGGCATCAGCCCCAGCATTTT,CASSDWHQPQHF
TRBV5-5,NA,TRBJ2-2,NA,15,TGTGCCAGCAGCTTGAGGACAGTCGGGGCCGGGGAGCTGTTTTTT,CASSLRTVGAGELFF
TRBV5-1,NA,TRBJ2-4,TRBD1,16,TGCGCCAGCAGCGGGGGACAGGGGTTCGGGTTCGACATTCAGTACTTC,CASSGGQGFGFDIQYF
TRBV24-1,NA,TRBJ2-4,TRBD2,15,TGTGCCACCAGTGCGGCGGGAGATTCCGTAAACATTCAGTACTTC,CATSAAGDSVNIQYF
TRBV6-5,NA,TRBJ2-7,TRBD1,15,TGTGCCAGCAGTTACCGGGACAGGGGAGGCTACGAGCAGTACTTC,CASSYRDRGGYEQYF
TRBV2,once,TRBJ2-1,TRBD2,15,TGTGCCAGCAGTGACCAACTAGCGGGAACGAATGAGCAGTTCTTC,CASSDQLAGTNEQFF
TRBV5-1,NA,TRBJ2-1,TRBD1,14,TGCGCCAGCAGCTCAGACAGGGGACACAATGAGCAGTTCTTC,CASSSDRGHNEQFF
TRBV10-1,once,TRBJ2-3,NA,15,TGCGCCAGCAGTGACGGCGGGCCAGGCACAGATACGCAGTATTTT,CASSDGGPGTDTQYF
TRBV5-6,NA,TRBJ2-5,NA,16,TGTGCCAGCAGCTCGTATTCCGGGGAGTTACGTGAGACCCAGTACTTC,CASSSYSGELRETQYF
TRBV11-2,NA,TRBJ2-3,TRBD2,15,TGTGCCAGCAGCTCGCGGACTAGTGGCACAGATACGCAGTATTTT,CASSSRTSGTDTQYF
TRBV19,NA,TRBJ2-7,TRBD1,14,TGTGCCAGTTCCCTCGGGACAGCGAGCTACGAGCAGTACTTC,CASSLGTASYEQYF
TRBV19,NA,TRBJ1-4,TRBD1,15,TGTGCCAGTAGTGCCGCAGGGGGCTTAGGTGAAAAACTGTTTTTT,CASSAAGGLGEKLFF
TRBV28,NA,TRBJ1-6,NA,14,TGTGCCAGCCAGACGTTGACAACAAATTCACCCCTCCACTTT,CASQTLTTNSPLHF
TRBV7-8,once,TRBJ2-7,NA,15,TGTGCCAGCAGCCTCACCAGGATGGCATCCTACGAGCAGTACTTC,CASSLTRMASYEQYF
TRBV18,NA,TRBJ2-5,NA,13,TGTACCAGCTCACCAGGGGGAGGTGAGACCCAGTACTTC,CTSSPGGGETQYF
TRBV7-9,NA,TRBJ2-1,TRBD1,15,TGTGCCAGCAGCTTACGGGACAGGGGAAGCAATGAGCAGTTCTTC,CASSLRDRGSNEQFF
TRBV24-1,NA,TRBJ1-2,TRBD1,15,TGTGCCACCAGTGACTCTCGGGCAGGGGGCCATGGCTACACCTTC,CATSDSRAGGHGYTF
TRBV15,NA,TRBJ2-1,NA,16,TGTGCCACCAGCAGAGAACCCGCCAGCTCCTACAATGAGCAGTTCTTC,CATSREPASSYNEQFF
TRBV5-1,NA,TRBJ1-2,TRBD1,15,TGCGCCAGCAGCTTGGGGGACAGAGCTAACTATGGCTACACCTTC,CASSLGDRANYGYTF
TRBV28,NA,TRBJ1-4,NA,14,TGTGCCAGCAGTCCCCCCGGCGGAGATGAAAAACTGTTTTTT,CASSPPGGDEKLFF
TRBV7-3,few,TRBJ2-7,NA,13,TGTGCCAGCAGCCCCTCCGCCGGGGACGAGCAGTACTTC,CASSPSAGDEQYF
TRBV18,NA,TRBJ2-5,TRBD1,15,TGTGCCAGCTCAGCAGACAGGGGGCGGCAAGAGACCCAGTACTTC,CASSADRGRQETQYF